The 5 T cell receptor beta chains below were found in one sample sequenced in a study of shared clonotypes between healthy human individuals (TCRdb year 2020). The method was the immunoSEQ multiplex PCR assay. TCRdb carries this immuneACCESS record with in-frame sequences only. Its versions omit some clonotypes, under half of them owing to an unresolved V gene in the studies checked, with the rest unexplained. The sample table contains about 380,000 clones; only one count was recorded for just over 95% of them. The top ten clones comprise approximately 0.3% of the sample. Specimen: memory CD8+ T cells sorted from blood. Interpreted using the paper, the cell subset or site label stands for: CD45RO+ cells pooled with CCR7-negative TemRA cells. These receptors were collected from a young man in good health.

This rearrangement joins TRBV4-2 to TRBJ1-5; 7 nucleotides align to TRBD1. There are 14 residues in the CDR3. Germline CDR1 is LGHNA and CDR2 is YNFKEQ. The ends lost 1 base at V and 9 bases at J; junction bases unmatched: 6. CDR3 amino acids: CASSQGLNRGPQHF. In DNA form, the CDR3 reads TGTGCCAGCAGCCAAGGGTTAAACAGGGGGCCCCAGCATTTT.

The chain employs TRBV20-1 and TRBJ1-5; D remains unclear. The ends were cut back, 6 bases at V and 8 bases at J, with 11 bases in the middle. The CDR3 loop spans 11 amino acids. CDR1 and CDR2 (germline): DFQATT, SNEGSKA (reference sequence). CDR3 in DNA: TGCAGTGCCAAGGCGTTGGAGCCCCAGCATTTT. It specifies CSAKALEPQHF.

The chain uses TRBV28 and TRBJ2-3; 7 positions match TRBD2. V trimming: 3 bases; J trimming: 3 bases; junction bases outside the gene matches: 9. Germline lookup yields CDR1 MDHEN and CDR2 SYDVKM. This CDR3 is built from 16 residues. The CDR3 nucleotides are TGTGCCAGCAGTTTTTTCTGGCGGGAGAAGACAGATACGCAGTATTTT. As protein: CASSFFWREKTDTQYF.

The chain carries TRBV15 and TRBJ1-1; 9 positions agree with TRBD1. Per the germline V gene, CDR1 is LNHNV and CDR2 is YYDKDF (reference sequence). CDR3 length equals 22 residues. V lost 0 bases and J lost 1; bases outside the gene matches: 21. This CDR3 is CATSRDEFPGQGISVRNTEAFF. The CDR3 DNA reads TGTGCCACCAGCAGAGATGAGTTCCCGGGACAGGGTATTTCAGTTCGGAACACTGAAGCTTTCTTT.

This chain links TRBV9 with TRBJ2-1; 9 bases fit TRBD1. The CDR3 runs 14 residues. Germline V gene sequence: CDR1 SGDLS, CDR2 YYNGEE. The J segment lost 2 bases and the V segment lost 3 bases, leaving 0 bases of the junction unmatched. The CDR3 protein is CASSGQGAYNEQFF. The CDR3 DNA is TGTGCCAGCAGCGGACAGGGGGCCTACAATGAGCAGTTCTTC.